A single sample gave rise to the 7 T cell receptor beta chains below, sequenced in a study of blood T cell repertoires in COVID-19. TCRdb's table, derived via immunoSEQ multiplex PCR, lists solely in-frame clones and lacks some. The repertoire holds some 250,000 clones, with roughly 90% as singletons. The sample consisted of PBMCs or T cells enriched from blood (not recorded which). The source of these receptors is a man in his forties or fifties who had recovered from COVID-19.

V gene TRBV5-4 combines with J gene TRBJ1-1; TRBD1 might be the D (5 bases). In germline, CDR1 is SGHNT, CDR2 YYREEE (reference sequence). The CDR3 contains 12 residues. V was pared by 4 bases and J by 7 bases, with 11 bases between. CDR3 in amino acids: CASSVGVFEAFF. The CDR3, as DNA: TGTGCCAGCAGCGTAGGGGTTTTTGAAGCTTTCTTT. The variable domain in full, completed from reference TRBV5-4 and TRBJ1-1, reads ETGVTQSPTHLIKTRGQQVTLRCSSQSGHNTVSWYQQALGQGPQFIFQYYREEENGRGNFPPRFSGLQFPNYSSELNVNALELDDSALYLCASSVGVFEAFFGQGTRLTVV.

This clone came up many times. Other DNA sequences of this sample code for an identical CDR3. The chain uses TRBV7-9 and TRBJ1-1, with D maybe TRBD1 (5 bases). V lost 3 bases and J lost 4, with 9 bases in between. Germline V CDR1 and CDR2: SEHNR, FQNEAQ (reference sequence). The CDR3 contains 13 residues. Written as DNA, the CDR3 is TGTGCCAGCAGCTTGGACATCGGCACTGAAGCTTTCTTT. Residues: CASSLDIGTEAFF.

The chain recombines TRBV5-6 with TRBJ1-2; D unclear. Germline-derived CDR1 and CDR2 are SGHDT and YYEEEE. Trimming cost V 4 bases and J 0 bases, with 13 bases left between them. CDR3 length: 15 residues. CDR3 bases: TGTGCCAGCAGCGTCTTTTTTACAGCTAACTATGGCTACACCTTC. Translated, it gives CASSVFFTANYGYTF.

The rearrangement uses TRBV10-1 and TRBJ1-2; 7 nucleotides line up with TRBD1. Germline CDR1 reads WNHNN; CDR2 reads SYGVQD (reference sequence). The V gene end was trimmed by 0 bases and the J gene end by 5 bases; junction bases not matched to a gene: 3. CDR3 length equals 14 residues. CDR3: CASSESTGSYGYTF. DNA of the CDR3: TGCGCCAGCAGTGAGTCGACAGGGTCTTATGGCTACACCTTC.

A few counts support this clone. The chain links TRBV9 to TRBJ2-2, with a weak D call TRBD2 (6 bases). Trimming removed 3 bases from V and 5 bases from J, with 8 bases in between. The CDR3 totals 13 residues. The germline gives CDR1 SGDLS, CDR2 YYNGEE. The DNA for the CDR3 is TGTGCCAGCAGCGCCGGGACTACCGGGGAGCTGTTTTTT. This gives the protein CASSAGTTGELFF.

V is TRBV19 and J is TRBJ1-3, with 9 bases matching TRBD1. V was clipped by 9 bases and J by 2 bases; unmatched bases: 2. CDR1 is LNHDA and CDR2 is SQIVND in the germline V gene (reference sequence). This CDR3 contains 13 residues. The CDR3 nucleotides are TGTGCCAGCCACAGGGGGCCTGGAAACACCATATATTTT. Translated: CASHRGPGNTIYF.

CDR3 nucleotides: TGTGCCAGCAGTGATTGGCAGAGCAATCAGCCCCAGCATTTT. It translates to CASSDWQSNQPQHF. The gene calls are TRBV2 and TRBJ1-5; D not resolved. This CDR3 has 14 amino acids. With 3 bases removed from V and 1 base from J, the gap between germline ends came to 7 bases. Germline V CDR1 and CDR2: SNHLY, FYNNEI.